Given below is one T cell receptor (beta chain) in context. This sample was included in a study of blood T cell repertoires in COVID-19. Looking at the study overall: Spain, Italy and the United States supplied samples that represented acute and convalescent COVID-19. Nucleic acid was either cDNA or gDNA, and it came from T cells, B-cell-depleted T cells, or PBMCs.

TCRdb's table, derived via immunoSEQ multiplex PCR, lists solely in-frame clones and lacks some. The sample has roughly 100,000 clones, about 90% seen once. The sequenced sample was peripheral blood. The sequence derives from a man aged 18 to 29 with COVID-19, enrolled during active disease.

This CDR3 is CASRRPGLYQETQYF. The CDR3 nucleotides read TGTGCCAGCAGACGCCCAGGGCTGTACCAAGAGACCCAGTACTTC. The rearrangement uses TRBV28 and TRBJ2-5, with D perhaps TRBD1 (5 bases). From germline, CDR1 is MDHEN and CDR2 SYDVKM. The CDR3 has 15 residues. V shed 6 bases and J shed 0 bases, with 14 bases lying between them.